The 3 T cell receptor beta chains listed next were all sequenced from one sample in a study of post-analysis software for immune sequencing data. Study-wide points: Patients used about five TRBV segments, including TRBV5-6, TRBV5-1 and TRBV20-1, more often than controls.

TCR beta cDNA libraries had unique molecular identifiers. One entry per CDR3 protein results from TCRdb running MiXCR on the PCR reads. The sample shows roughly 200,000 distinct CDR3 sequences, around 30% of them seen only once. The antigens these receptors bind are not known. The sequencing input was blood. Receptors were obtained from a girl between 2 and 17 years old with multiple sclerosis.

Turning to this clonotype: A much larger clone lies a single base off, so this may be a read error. For the CDR3, the DNA is TGTGCCAGCAGCCCGGGAGGAAGCATTCAGTACTTC. Translating it yields CASSPGGSIQYF. The V gene is TRBV12-3 or TRBV12-4, the J gene TRBJ2-4, with TRBD2 matching 7 bases. V dropped 6 bases and J dropped 9; count of bases not matched to a gene: 5. CDR3 size: 12 residues.

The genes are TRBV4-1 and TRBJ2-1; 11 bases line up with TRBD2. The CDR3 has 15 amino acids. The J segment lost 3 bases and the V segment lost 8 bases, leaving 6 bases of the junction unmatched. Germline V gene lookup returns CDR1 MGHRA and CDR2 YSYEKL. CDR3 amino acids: CASRLAGGLYNEQFF. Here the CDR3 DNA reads TGCGCCAGCCGTCTAGCGGGGGGCCTCTACAATGAGCAGTTCTTC.

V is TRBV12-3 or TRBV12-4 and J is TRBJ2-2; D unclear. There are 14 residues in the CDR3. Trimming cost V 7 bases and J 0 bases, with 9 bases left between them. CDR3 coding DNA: TGTGCCAGCAAAGGCGGTGCGAACACCGGGGAGCTGTTTTTT. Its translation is CASKGGANTGELFF.